The clone carrying this TCR beta chain showed up just once. What it recognizes is unknown. The data originate from a study of beta chain features in type 1 diabetes. Study overall: Healthy donors, compared against patients, showed similar age, gender and cell yields.

V was trimmed by 7 bases and J by 2 bases, leaving 9 bases between them. The CDR3 covers 12 residues. Germline V CDR1 and CDR2: SNHLY, FYNNEI. Donors contributed one heparinised blood draw apiece, averaging roughly 0.12 L. Expressed TCRB transcripts were sequenced, since all the RNA that had been isolated was reverse transcribed. Naive, central memory and regulatory T cell samples yielded around 3.4 million reads on average. Assay: immunoSEQ multiplex PCR; the TCRdb copy retains only in-frame clones and omits some. Among around 250,000 clones, 25% to 30% were seen once, and the ten largest hold under 4.5%. Notes on the study in general: PCR might preferentially amplify shorter templates, equally in patients and controls.

The receptor's source is a man aged 30 to 45 in good health. The rearrangement links TRBV2 to TRBJ2-7; D remains ambiguous. What was sequenced was central memory CD4+ T cells from blood. The CDR3 DNA reads TGTGCCAGCAATATTAAACCCTACGAGCAGTACTTC. Translation: CASNIKPYEQYF. The full variable domain, with the rest looked up from reference TRBV2 and TRBJ2-7, is EPEVTQTPSHQVTQMGQEVILRCVPISNHLYFYWYRQILGQKVEFLVSFYNNEISEKSEIFDDQFSVERPDGSNFTLKIRSTKLEDSAMYFCASNIKPYEQYFGPGTRLTVT.